This T cell receptor (beta chain) was documented in a study of breast tumors, draining lymph nodes, adjacent tissues. Points from the study as a whole: Luminal-like breast cancer showed significantly greater tumor-nontumor repertoire similarity than basal-like breast cancer did. The lymph node origin of tumor T cells was framed as consistent with a hypothesis, not demonstrated. The data were judged consistent with most tumor T cells coming from lymph node and expanding in tumor. Compared with lymph nodes, tumors were less diverse; compared with nontumor tissue, more.

Per the germline V gene, CDR1 is KGHDR and CDR2 is SFDVKD. This CDR3 is built from 12 residues. Between the trimmed V and J ends, which lost 7 bases and 11 bases, there was a span of 16 bases. Via MiXCR, TCRdb re-called the multiplex PCR reads, giving one row per CDR3 protein. Here the sample spans under 250,000 distinct CDR3 sequences, about 30% being singletons. As concerns this clonotype: Its target is not known.

The lymph nodes were axillary draining lymph nodes from breast cancer patients. Material: axillary lymph node tissue. This TCR was recovered from a female donor with breast cancer. Some clones in this sample may be carry-over from other donors' samples. The chain recombines TRBV24-1 with TRBJ1-2; unclear D gene. The DNA for the CDR3 is TGTGCCACCAGCGCGTCAAGCCTTTCGTACACCTTC. This codes for CATSASSLSYTF.